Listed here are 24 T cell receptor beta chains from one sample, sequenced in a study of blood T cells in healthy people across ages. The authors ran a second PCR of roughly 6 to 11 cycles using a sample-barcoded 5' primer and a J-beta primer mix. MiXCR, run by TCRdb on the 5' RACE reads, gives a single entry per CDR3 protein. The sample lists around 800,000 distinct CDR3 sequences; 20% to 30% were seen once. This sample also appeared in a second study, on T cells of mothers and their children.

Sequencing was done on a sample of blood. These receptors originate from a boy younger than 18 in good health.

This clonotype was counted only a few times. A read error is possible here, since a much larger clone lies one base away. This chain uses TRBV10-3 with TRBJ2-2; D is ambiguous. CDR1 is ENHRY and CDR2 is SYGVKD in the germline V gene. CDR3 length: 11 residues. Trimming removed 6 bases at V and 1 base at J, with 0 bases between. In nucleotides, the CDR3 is TGTGCCATCAGGAACACCGGGGAGCTGTTTTTT. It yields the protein CAIRNTGELFF.

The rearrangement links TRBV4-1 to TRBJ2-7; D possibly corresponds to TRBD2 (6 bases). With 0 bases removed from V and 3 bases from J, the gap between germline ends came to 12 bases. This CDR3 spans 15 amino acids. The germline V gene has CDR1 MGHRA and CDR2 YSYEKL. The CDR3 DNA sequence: TGCGCCAGCAGCCAAGAGTTGAGTAGCGGCTACGAGCAGTACTTC. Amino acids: CASSQELSSGYEQYF.

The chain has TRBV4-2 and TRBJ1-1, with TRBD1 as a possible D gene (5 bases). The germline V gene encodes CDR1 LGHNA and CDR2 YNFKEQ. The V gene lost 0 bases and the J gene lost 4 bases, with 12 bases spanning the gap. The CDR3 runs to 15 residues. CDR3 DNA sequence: TGTGCCAGCAGCCAAGACGTTCCGGGGGGCACTGAAGCTTTCTTT. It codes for CASSQDVPGGTEAFF.

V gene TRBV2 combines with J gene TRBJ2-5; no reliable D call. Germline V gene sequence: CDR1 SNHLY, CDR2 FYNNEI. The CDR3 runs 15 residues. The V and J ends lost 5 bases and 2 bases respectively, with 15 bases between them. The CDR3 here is CASSPLEERQETQYF. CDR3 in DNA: TGTGCCAGCAGTCCTCTTGAAGAGCGTCAAGAGACCCAGTACTTC.

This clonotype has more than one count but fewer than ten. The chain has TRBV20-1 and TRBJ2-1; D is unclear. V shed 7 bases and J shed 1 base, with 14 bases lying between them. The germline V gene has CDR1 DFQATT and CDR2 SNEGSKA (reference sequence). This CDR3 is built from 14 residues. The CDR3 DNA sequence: TGCAGTGTAGGTGGGGAAATGTCCTACAATGAGCAGTTCTTC. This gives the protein CSVGGEMSYNEQFF.

This CDR3 is CASSLQGHTQYF. CDR3 bases: TGTGCCAGCAGCCTCCAAGGTCATACGCAGTATTTT. The gene calls are TRBV7-2 and TRBJ2-3, with no clear D. Looked up from germline, CDR1 is SGHTA and CDR2 is FQGNSA. Between the trimmed V and J ends, which lost 5 bases and 7 bases, there was a span of 10 bases. The CDR3 length is 12 residues.

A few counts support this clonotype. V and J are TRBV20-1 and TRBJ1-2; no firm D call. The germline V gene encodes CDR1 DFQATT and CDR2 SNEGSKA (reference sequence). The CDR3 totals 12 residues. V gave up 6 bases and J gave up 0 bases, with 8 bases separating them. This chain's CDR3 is CSAQNSNYGYTF. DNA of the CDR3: TGCAGTGCACAGAATTCTAACTATGGCTACACCTTC.

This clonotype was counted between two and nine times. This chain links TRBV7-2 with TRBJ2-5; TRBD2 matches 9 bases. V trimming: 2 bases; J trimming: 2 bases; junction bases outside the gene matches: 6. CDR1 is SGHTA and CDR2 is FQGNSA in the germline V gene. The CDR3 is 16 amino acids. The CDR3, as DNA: TGTGCCAGCAGCTTAAGTCCCAGCGGGGGGCAAGAGACCCAGTACTTC. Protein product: CASSLSPSGGQETQYF.

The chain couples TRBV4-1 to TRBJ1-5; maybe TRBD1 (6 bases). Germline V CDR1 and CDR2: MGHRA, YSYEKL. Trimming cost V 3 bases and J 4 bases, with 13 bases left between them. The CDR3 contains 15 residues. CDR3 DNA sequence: TGCGCCAGCAGCCACGGGGCAGGGGTGAATCAGCCCCAGCATTTT. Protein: CASSHGAGVNQPQHF.

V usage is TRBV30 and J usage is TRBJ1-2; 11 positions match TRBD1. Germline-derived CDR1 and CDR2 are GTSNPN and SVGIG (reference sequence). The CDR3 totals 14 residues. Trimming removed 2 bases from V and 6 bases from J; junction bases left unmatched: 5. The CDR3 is CAWSSDRGRDGYTF. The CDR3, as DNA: TGTGCCTGGAGTTCGGACAGGGGGCGGGATGGCTACACCTTC.

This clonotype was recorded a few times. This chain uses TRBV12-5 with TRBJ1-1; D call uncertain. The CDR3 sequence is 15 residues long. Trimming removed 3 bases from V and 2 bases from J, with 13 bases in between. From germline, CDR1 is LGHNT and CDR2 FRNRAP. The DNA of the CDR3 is TGTGCTAGTGGTTTAGTGGCGGGGTCTAACACTGAAGCTTTCTTT. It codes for CASGLVAGSNTEAFF.

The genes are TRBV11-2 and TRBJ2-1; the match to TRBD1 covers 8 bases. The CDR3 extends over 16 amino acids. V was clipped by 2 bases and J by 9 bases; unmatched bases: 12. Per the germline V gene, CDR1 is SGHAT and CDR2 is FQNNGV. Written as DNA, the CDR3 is TGTGCCAGCAGCTTAACGGTCAGGACAGGGATCGGTGAGCAGTTCTTC. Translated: CASSLTVRTGIGEQFF.

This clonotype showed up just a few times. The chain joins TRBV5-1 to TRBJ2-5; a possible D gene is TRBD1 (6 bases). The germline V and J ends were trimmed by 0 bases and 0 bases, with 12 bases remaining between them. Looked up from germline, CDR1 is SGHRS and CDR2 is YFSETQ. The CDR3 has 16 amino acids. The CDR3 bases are TGCGCCAGCAGCTTGGATGGGGGCCCGTACCAAGAGACCCAGTACTTC. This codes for CASSLDGGPYQETQYF.

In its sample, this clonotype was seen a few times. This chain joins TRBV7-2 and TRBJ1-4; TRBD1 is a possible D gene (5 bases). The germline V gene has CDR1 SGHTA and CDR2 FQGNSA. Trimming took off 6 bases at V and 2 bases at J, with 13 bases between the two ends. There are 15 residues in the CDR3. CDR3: CASSSQGVTNEKLFF. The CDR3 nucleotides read TGTGCCAGCAGTTCCCAGGGTGTCACTAATGAAAAACTGTTTTTT.

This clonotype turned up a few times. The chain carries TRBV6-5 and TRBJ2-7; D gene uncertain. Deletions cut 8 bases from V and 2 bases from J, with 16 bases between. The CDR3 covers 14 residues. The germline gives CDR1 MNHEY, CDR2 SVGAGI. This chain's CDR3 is CASGNQRSTYEQYF. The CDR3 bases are TGTGCCAGCGGTAACCAGAGGAGCACCTACGAGCAGTACTTC.

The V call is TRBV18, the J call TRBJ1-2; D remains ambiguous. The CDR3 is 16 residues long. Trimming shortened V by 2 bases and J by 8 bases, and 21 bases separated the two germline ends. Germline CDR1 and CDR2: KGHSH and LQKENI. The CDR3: CASSPRDSTRGEGYTF. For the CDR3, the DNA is TGTGCCAGCTCACCAAGGGATTCTACCCGGGGAGAGGGCTACACCTTC. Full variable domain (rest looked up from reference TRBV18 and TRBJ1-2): NAGVMQNPRHLVRRRGQEARLRCSPMKGHSHVYWYRQLPEEGLKFMVYLQKENIIDESGMPKERFSAEFPKEGPSILRIQQVVRGDSAAYFCASSPRDSTRGEGYTFGSGTRLTVV.

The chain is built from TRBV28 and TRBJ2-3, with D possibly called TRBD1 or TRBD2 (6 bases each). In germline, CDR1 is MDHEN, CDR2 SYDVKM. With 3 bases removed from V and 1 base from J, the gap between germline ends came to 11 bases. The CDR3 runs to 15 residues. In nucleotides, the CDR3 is TGTGCCAGCAGTTTCGGAGGGGGGCGCACAGATACGCAGTATTTT. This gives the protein CASSFGGGRTDTQYF.

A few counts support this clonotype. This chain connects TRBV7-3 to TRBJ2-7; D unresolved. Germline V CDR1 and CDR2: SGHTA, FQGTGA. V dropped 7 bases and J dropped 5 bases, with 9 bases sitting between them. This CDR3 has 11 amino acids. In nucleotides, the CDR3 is TGTGCCAGCACAGGTCTTGACGAGCAGTACTTC. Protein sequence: CASTGLDEQYF. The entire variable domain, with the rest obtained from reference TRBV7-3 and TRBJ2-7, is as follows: GAGVSQTPSNKVTEKGKYVELRCDPISGHTALYWYRQSLGQGPEFLIYFQGTGAADDSGLPNDRFFAVRPEGSVSTLKIQRTERGDSAVYLCASTGLDEQYFGPGTRLTVT.

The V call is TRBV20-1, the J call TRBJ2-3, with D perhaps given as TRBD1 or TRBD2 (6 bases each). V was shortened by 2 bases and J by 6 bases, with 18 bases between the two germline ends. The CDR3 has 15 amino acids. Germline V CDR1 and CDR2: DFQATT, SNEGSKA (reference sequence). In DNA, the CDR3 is TGCAGTGCTAGATCCCGGGGGTTGGGGGCGGATACGCAGTATTTT. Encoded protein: CSARSRGLGADTQYF.

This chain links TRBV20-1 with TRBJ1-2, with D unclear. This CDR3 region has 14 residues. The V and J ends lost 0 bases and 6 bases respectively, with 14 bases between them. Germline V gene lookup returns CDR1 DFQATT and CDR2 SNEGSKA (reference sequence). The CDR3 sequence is CSARDVLDSHGYTF. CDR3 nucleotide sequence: TGCAGTGCTAGAGACGTCTTGGATAGTCATGGCTACACCTTC.

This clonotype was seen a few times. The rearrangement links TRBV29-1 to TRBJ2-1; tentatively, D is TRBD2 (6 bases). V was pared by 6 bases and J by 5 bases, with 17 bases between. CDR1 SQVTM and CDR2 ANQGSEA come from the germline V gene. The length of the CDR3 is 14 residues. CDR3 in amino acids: CSVAGYGGDNEQFF. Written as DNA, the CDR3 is TGCAGCGTCGCAGGGTATGGAGGGGACAATGAGCAGTTCTTC.

This CDR3 reads CASSLEGQPDTQYF. For the CDR3, the DNA is TGCGCCAGCAGCTTGGAAGGACAGCCAGATACGCAGTATTTT. This rearrangement joins TRBV5-1 to TRBJ2-3; tentatively, D is TRBD1 (6 bases). This CDR3 has 14 residues. Trimming removed 0 bases from V and 4 bases from J, with 9 bases in between. In germline, CDR1 is SGHRS, CDR2 YFSETQ.

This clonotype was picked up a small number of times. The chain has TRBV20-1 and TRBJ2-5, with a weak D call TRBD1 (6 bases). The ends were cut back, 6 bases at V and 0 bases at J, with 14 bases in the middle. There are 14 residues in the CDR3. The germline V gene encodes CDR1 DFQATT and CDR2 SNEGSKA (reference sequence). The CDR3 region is CSATWDTDQETQYF. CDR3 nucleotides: TGCAGTGCGACCTGGGACACCGACCAAGAGACCCAGTACTTC.

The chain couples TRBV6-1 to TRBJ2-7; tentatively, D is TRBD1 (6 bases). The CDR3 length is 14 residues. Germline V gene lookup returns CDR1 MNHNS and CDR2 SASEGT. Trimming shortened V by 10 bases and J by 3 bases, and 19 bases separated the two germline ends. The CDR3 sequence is CATGRKDSLYEQYF. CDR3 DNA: TGTGCCACCGGAAGAAAGGACAGCCTCTACGAGCAGTACTTC.